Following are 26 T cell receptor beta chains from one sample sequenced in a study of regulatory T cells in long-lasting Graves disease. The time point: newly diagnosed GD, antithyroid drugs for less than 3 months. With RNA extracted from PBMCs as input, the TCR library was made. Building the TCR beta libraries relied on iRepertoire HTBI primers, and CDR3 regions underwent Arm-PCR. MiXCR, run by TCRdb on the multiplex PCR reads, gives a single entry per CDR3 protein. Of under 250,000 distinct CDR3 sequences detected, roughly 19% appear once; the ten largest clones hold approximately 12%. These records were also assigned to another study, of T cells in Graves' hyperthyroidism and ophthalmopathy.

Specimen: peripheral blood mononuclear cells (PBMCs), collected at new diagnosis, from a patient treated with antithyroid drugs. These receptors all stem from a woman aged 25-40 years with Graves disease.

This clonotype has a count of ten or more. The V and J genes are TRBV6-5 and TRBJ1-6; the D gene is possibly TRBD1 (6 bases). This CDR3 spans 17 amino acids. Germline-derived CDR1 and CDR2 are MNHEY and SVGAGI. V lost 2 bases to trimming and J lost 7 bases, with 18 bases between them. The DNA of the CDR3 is TGTGCCAGCAGTTACCGGGGGCAGGGGAACAAAAATTCACCCCTCCACTTT. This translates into CASSYRGQGNKNSPLHF.

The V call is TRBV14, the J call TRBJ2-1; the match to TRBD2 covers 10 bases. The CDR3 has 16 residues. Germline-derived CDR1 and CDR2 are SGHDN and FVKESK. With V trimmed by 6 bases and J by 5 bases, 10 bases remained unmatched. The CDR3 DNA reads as TGTGCCAGCAGTCCTCTTAGCGGGAGGAGTCACAATGAGCAGTTCTTC. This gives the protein CASSPLSGRSHNEQFF.

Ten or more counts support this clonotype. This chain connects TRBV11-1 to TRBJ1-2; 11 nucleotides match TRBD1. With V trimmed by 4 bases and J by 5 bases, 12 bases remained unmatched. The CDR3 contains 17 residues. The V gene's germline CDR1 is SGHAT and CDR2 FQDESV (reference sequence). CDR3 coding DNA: TGTGCCAGCAGCTCCGGAAGGACAGGGGGCGCCCCGTATGGCTACACCTTC. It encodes CASSSGRTGGAPYGYTF.

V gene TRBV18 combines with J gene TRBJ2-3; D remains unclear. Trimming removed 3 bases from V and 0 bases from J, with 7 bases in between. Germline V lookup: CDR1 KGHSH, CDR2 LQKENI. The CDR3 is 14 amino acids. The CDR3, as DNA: TGTGCCAGCTCACCGAGGCAGAGCACAGATACGCAGTATTTT. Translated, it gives CASSPRQSTDTQYF.

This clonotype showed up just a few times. CDR3 DNA: TGTGCCAGCAGCTTGCCAGGCCTTGACACTGAAGCTTTCTTT. It codes for CASSLPGLDTEAFF. This sequence joins TRBV5-4 and TRBJ1-1; D is ambiguous. Germline V CDR1 and CDR2: SGHNT, YYREEE (reference sequence). V lost 1 base and J 3 bases, leaving 10 bases between the germline ends. The CDR3 has 14 residues.

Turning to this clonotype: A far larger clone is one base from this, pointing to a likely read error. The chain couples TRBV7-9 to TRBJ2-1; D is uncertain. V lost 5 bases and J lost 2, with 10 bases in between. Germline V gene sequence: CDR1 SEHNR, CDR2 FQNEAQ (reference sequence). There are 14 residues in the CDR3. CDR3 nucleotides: TGTGCCAGCAGCCTCCAGGACGCCTACAATGAGCAGTTCTTC. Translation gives CASSLQDAYNEQFF.

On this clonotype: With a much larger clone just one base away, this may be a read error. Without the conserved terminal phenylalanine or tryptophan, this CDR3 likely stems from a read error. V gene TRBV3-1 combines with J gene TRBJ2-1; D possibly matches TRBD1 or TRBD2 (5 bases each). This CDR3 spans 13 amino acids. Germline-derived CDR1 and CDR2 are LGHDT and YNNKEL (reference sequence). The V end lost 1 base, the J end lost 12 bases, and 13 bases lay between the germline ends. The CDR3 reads CASSQVLDGGQFS. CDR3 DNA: TGTGCCAGCAGCCAAGTCCTGGATGGGGGGCAGTTCTCC.

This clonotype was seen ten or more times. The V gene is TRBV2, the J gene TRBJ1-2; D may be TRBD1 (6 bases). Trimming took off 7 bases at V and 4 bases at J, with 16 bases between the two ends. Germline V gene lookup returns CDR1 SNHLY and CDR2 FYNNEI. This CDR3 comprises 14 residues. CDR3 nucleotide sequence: TGTGCCAGCATGGGAACCGGGGGGCTCTATGGCTACACCTTC. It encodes CASMGTGGLYGYTF.

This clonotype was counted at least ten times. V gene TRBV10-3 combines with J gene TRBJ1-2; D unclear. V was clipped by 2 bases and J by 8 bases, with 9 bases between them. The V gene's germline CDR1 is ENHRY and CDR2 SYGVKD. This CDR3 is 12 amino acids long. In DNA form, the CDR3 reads TGTGCCATCAGTGAGGGGAGGTACGGCTACACCTTC. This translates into CAISEGRYGYTF.

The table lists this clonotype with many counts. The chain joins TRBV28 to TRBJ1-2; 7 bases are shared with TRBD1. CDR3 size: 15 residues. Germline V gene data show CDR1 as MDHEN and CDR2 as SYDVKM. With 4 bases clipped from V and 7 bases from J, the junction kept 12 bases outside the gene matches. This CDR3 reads CASSSTGAQGTGYTF. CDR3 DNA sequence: TGTGCCAGCAGTTCTACAGGGGCCCAGGGGACTGGCTACACCTTC.

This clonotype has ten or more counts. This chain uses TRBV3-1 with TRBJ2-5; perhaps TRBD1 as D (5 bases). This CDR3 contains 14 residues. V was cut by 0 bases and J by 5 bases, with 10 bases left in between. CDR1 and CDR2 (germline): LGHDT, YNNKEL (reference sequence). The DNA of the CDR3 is TGTGCCAGCAGCCAAGAGGACACGGATGAGACCCAGTACTTC. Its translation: CASSQEDTDETQYF.

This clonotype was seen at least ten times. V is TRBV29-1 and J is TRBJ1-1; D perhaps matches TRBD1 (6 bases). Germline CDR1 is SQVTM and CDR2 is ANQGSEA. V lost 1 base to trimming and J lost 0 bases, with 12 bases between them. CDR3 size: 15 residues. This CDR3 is CSVEAIGQMNTEAFF. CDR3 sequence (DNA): TGCAGCGTTGAAGCAATCGGACAGATGAACACTGAAGCTTTCTTT. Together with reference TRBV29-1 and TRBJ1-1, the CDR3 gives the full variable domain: SAVISQKPSRDICQRGTSLTIQCQVDSQVTMMFWYRQQPGQSLTLIATANQGSEATYESGFVIDKFPISRPNLTFSTLTVSNMSPEDSSIYLCSVEAIGQMNTEAFFGQGTRLTVV.

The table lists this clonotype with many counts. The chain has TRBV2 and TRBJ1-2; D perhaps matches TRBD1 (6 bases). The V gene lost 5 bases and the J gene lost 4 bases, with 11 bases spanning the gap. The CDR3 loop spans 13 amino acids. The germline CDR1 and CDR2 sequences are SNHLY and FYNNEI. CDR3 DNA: TGTGCCAGCAGTACAGGGATTGGCTATGGCTACACCTTC. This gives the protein CASSTGIGYGYTF. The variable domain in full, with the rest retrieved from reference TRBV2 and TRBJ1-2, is EPEVTQTPSHQVTQMGQEVILRCVPISNHLYFYWYRQILGQKVEFLVSFYNNEISEKSEIFDDQFSVERPDGSNFTLKIRSTKLEDSAMYFCASSTGIGYGYTFGSGTRLTVV.

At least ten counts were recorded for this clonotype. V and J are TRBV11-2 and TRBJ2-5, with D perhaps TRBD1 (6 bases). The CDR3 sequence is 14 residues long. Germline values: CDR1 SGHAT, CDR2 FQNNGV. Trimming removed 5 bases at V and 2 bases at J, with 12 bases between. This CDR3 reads CASSPRTAQETQYF. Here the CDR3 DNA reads TGTGCCAGCAGCCCCCGGACAGCACAAGAGACCCAGTACTTC.

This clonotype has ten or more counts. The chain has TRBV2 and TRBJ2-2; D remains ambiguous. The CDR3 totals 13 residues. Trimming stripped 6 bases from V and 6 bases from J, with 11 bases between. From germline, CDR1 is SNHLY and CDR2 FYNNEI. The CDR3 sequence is CASRVSFAGELFF. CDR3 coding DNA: TGTGCCAGCAGGGTATCCTTCGCCGGGGAGCTGTTTTTT.

The DNA of the CDR3 is TGCAGTGCTAGAGGGCGGGGACTAGCGGGAGAAGAGACCCAGTACTTC. It yields the protein CSARGRGLAGEETQYF. The J gene is TRBJ2-5, the V gene TRBV20-1; the match to TRBD2 covers 14 bases. Germline trimming cut 1 base from V and 3 bases from J; bases unmatched to any gene: 4. Germline V lookup: CDR1 DFQATT, CDR2 SNEGSKA (reference sequence). The CDR3 length is 16 residues.

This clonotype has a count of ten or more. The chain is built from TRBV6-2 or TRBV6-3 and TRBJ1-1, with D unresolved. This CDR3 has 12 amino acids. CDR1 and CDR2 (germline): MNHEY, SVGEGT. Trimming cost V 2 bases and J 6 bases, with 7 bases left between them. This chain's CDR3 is CASSYVPPEAFF. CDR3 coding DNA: TGTGCCAGCAGTTACGTGCCCCCTGAAGCTTTCTTT.

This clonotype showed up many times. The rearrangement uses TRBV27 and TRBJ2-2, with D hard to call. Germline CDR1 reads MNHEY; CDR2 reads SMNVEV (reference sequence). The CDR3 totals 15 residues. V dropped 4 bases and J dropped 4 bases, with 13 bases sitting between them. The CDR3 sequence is CASSSLDKSTGELFF. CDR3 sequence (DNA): TGTGCCAGCAGTTCCCTAGACAAGAGCACCGGGGAGCTGTTTTTT.

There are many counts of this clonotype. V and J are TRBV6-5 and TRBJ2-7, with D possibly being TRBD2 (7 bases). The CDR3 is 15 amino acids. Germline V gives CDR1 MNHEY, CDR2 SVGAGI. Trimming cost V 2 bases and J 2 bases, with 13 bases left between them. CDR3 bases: TGTGCCAGCAGTTACACGGCGGGGGCCCCCTACGAGCAGTACTTC. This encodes CASSYTAGAPYEQYF.

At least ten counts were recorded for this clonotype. The CDR3 loop reads CASSSRQGARNSPLHF. For the CDR3, the DNA is TGTGCCAGCAGCTCGCGACAGGGGGCGCGGAATTCACCCCTCCACTTT. The chain combines TRBV7-8 with TRBJ1-6, with TRBD1 matching 10 bases. The V segment lost 4 bases and the J segment 7 bases; nucleotides outside the gene matches: 7. CDR3 length equals 16 residues. Germline V gene lookup returns CDR1 SGHVS and CDR2 FQNEAQ.

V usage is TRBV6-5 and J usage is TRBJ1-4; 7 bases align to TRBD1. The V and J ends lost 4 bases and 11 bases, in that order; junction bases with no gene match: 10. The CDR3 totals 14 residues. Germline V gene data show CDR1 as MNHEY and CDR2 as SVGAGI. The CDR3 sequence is CASSSSDRFIKLFF. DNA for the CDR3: TGTGCCAGCAGTTCCTCGGACAGGTTCATTAAACTGTTTTTT.

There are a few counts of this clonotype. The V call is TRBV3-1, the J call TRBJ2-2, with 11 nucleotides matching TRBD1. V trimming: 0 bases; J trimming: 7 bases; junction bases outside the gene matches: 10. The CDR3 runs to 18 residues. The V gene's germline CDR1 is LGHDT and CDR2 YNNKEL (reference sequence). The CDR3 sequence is CASSQEWLGQGADGELFF. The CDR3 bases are TGTGCCAGCAGCCAAGAGTGGTTAGGACAGGGGGCCGACGGGGAGCTGTTTTTT.

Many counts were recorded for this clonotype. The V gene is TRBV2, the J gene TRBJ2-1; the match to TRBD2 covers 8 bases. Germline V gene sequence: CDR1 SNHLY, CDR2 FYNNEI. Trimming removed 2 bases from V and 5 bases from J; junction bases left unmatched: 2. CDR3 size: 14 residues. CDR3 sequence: CASSEHGGDNEQFF. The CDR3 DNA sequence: TGTGCCAGCAGTGAACACGGGGGGGACAATGAGCAGTTCTTC.

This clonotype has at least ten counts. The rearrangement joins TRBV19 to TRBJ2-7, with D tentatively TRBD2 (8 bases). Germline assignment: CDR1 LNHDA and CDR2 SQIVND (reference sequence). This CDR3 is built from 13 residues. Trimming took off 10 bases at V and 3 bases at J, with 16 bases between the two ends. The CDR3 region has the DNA TGTGCCACCGGGAGGGGGCTCATCTACGAGCAGTACTTC. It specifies CATGRGLIYEQYF.

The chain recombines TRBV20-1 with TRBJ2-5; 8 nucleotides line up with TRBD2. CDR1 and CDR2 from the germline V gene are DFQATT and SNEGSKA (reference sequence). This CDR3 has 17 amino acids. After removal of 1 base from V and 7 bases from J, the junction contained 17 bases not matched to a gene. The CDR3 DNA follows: TGCAGTGCTAGAGGAGGGCGGGAGGAACAAACAGCGGGGACCCAGTACTTC. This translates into CSARGGREEQTAGTQYF.

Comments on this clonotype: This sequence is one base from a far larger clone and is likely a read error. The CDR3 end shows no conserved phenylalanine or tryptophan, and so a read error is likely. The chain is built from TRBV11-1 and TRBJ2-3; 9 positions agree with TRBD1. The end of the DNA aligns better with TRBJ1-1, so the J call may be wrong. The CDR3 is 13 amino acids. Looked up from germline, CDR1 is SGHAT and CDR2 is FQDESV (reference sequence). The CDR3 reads CASSVRTGGEAFL. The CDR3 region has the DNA TGTGCCAGCAGCGTACGAACAGGGGGCGAAGCTTTCCTT.